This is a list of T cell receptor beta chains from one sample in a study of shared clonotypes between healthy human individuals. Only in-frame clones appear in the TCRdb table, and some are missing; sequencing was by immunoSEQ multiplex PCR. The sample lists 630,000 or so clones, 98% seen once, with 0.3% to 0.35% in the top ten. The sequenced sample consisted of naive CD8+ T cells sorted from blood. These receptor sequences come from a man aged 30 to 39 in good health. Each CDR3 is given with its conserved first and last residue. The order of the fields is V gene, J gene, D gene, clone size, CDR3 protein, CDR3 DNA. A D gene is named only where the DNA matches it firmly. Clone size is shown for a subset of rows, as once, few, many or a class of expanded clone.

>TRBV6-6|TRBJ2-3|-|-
CASSYRKEDTQYF
TGTGCCAGCAGTTACAGGAAGGAGGATACGCAGTATTTT
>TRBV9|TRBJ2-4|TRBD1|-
CASSAGQGTNIQYF
TGTGCCAGCAGCGCGGGACAGGGGACAAACATTCAGTACTTC
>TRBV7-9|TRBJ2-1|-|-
CASSPHQTRVAYNEQFF
TGTGCCAGCAGCCCTCATCAGACCCGAGTCGCCTACAATGAGCAGTTCTTC
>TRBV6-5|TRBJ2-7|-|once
CASSYLTDRGYEQYF
TGTGCCAGCAGTTACCTTACAGATCGCGGCTACGAGCAGTACTTC
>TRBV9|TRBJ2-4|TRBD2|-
CASSVEAGTSGSLAKNIQYF
TGTGCCAGCAGCGTAGAGGCCGGGACTAGCGGGAGTCTCGCCAAAAACATTCAGTACTTC
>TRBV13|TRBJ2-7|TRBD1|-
CASRREGQGVYEQYF
TGTGCCAGCAGGCGAGAAGGACAGGGGGTTTACGAGCAGTACTTC
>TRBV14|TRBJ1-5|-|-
CASSQVRPGSNQPQHF
TGTGCCAGCAGCCAAGTTCGGCCGGGAAGCAATCAGCCCCAGCATTTT
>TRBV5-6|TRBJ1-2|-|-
CASSSLLGAEETYGYTF
TGTGCCAGCAGCTCCTTGTTGGGGGCAGAGGAAACCTATGGCTACACCTTC
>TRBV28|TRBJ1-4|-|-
CASTQGSEKLFF
TGTGCCAGTACCCAGGGTAGCGAAAAACTGTTTTTT
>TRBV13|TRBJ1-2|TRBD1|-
CASSSTGQGSYGYTF
TGTGCCAGCAGCTCGACGGGACAGGGGTCCTATGGCTACACCTTC
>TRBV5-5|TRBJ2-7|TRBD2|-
CASSLNDPAGGFSEQYF
TGTGCCAGCAGCTTGAATGACCCAGCGGGAGGGTTCAGCGAGCAGTACTTC
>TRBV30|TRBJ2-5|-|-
CAWRRGLAGETQYF
TGTGCCTGGAGGCGGGGCCTCGCCGGGGAGACCCAGTACTTC
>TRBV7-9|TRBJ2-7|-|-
CASSDRDATYEQYF
TGTGCCAGCAGCGACCGGGACGCAACCTACGAGCAGTACTTC
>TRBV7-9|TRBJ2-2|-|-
CASGGGGGVTGELFF
TGTGCCAGCGGCGGGGGCGGAGGGGTCACCGGGGAGCTGTTTTTT
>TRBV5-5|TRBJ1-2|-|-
CASSLTQAGKVVYTF
TGTGCCAGCAGCTTAACTCAGGCAGGGAAAGTAGTCTACACCTTC
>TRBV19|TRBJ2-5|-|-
CASNMGGLETQYF
TGTGCCAGTAATATGGGGGGCTTAGAGACCCAGTACTTC
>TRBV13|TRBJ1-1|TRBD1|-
CASSLQGAMNTEAFF
TGTGCCAGCAGCTTGCAGGGGGCTATGAACACTGAAGCTTTCTTT
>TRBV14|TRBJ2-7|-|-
CASSQDPGVGYEQYF
TGTGCCAGCAGCCAAGATCCGGGAGTGGGATACGAGCAGTACTTC
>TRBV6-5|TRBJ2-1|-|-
CASSDLTREQFF
TGTGCCAGCAGTGACTTGACTCGCGAGCAGTTCTTC
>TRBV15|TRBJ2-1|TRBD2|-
CATSGQSGRKDEQFF
TGTGCCACCAGCGGACAGAGCGGGAGAAAGGATGAGCAGTTCTTC
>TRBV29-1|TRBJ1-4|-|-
CSVQDGGDEKLFF
TGCAGCGTTCAGGACGGAGGGGATGAAAAACTGTTTTTT
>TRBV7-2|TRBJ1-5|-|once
CASSLVGGDSNQPQHF
TGTGCCAGCAGCTTAGTCGGGGGAGATAGCAATCAGCCCCAGCATTTT
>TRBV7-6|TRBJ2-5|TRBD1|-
CASSPRQGMGETQYF
TGTGCCAGCAGCCCCCGACAGGGGATGGGCGAGACCCAGTACTTC
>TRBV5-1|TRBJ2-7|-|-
CASSINTPGYEQYF
TGCGCCAGCAGCATAAATACACCGGGCTACGAGCAGTACTTC
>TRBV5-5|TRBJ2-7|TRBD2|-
CASSLVGGRTYEQYF
TGTGCCAGCAGCTTGGTTGGCGGGAGGACCTACGAGCAGTACTTC
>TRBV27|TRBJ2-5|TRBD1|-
CASSLIGGDETQYF
TGTGCCAGCAGTTTGATAGGGGGCGATGAGACCCAGTACTTC
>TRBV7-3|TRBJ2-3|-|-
CASSFLRTDTQYF
TGTGCCAGCAGCTTTTTGAGAACAGATACGCAGTATTTT
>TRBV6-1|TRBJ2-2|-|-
CASTGLLSFTGELFF
TGTGCCAGCACCGGACTGTTGTCCTTCACCGGGGAGCTGTTTTTT
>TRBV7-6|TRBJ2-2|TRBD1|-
CASSRTGGNTGELFF
TGTGCCAGCAGCCGTACAGGGGGGAACACCGGGGAGCTGTTTTTT
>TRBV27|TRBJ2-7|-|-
CASSLKLAYEQYF
TGTGCCAGCAGTTTAAAGTTAGCATACGAGCAGTACTTC
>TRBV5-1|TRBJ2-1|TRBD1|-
CASSLEDREQFF
TGCGCCAGCAGCTTGGAGGACAGGGAGCAGTTCTTC
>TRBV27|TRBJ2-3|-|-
CASSLLQDSTDTQYF
TGTGCCAGCAGTTTATTACAGGATAGCACAGATACGCAGTATTTT
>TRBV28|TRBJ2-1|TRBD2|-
CASRPGLAGGVNTDEQFF
TGTGCCAGCAGACCGGGACTAGCGGGAGGGGTTAACACGGATGAGCAGTTCTTC
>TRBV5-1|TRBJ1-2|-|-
CASSLVGRGYGYTF
TGCGCCAGCAGCTTGGTTGGGCGCGGATATGGCTACACCTTC
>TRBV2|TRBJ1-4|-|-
CASRGENEKLFF
TGTGCCAGCAGGGGGGAAAATGAAAAACTGTTTTTT
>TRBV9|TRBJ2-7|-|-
CASSVAPGYEQYF
TGTGCCAGCAGCGTAGCCCCAGGGTACGAGCAGTACTTC
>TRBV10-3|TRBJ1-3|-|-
CAISEAGGLGNTIYF
TGTGCCATCAGTGAGGCTGGGGGGCTTGGAAACACCATATATTTT
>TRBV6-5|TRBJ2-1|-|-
CASSLTPTYNEQFF
TGTGCCAGCAGTTTAACACCGACTTACAATGAGCAGTTCTTC
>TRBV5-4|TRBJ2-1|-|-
CASSLDKGPSSYNEQFF
TGTGCCAGCAGCTTGGATAAAGGTCCGAGCTCCTACAATGAGCAGTTCTTC
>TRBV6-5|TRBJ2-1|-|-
CASSPADSSYNEQFF
TGTGCCAGCAGTCCCGCCGACAGCTCCTACAATGAGCAGTTCTTC
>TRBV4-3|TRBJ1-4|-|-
CASSQDRAGSGATNEKLFF
TGCGCCAGCAGCCAAGATAGGGCAGGGTCGGGTGCAACTAATGAAAAACTGTTTTTT
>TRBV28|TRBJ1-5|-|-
CASTSTGRYDQPQHF
TGTGCCAGCACCAGCACAGGGAGGTACGATCAGCCCCAGCATTTT
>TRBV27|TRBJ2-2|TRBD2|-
CASKPLAGADTGELFF
TGTGCCAGCAAACCTCTAGCGGGAGCGGACACCGGGGAGCTGTTTTTT
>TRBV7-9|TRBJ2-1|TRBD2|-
CASSLVGGYKGNEQFF
TGTGCCAGCAGCTTAGTGGGAGGGTATAAAGGGAATGAGCAGTTCTTC
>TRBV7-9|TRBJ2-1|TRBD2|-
CASSLDSRRGNEQFF
TGTGCCAGCAGCTTAGACTCCCGGCGGGGGAATGAGCAGTTCTTC
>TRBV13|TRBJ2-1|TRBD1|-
CASSPTSGTEDYNEQFF
TGTGCCAGCAGCCCGACATCCGGGACAGAGGACTACAATGAGCAGTTCTTC
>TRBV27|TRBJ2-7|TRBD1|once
CASSRTGFSYEQYF
TGTGCCAGCAGTCGGACAGGATTCTCCTACGAGCAGTACTTC